The entry below gives a single T cell receptor beta chain sequence along with its context. Its matching antigen is unknown. A single base separates this from a much larger clone, so it may be a read error. This specimen comes from a study of tumor-infiltrating lymphocytes in primary liver carcinoma. On the study more broadly: The neoplasms were of stage T1-T3 N0M0, with dimensions of roughly 4.2 to 10 cm across. Findings and limits, study-wide: The 250 largest clones made up significantly more of tumor than blood repertoires (p = 0.039).

A constant-region primer served to make TCR beta cDNA from roughly 500 ng total RNA. Each TCR beta library was derived from three nested multiplex PCR rounds that employed slightly modified ARM-PCR. The first two PCR rounds used TRBV1-TRBV30 forward primers with a C-beta reverse primer, roughly 10 cycles each. TCRdb independently ran MiXCR on the multiplex PCR reads; one entry per CDR3 protein. The table lists 300,000 to 400,000 distinct CDR3 sequences, 65% of them singletons. Germline DNA was also extracted, and blood RNA was taken from unsorted whole blood. Trimming left V 3 bases short and J 9 bases short, with 18 bases between. Germline V lookup: CDR1 MGHDK, CDR2 SYGVNS. This CDR3 region has 15 residues.

This sequence originates from a man aged 35 to 55 with primary liver carcinoma and hepatitis B virus infection. The V call is TRBV25-1, the J call TRBJ2-1; D is possibly TRBD1 (6 bases). Sequencing input: peripheral blood. Here the CDR3 reads CASSDRTEKRGEQFF. The CDR3 DNA reads TGTGCCAGCAGTGACAGGACAGAAAAACGGGGTGAGCAGTTCTTC.